This is a list of T cell receptor beta chains from one sample in a study of Graves' ophthalmopathy and Graves' hyperthyroidism. TCRdb reprocessed the multiplex PCR reads with MiXCR, giving one entry per CDR3 protein. This table holds 740,000 or so distinct CDR3 sequences, 40% found once. Sample: peripheral blood. The receptor set was obtained from an adult man with Graves' ophthalmopathy. Both conserved end residues are trimmed from each CDR3.

v_gene	j_gene	CDR3aa
TRBV2	TRBJ2-7	ASSPLLAGEQY
TRBV5-8	TRBJ2-5	ASSLREAGTVETQY
TRBV28	TRBJ2-5	ASSFVGHETQY
TRBV19	TRBJ1-5	ASRPTGISNQPQH
TRBV25-1	TRBJ2-7	ASSEFTRSYEQY
TRBV2	TRBJ2-3	ASGQGAVTDTQY
TRBV7-9	TRBJ2-5	ASSLSALPRETQY
TRBV2	TRBJ2-5	ASRRQYQETQY
TRBV24-1	TRBJ1-5	ASIPGTGENQPQH
TRBV10-2	TRBJ1-4	ASSEDGLGKLF
TRBV10-3	TRBJ1-6	ARRGSSDSPLH
TRBV11-2	TRBJ1-5	ASSLNWDSSNQPQH
TRBV2	TRBJ1-6	ASSTGNSNSPLH
TRBV20-1	TRBJ1-2	SAVGQSNYGYT
TRBV7-2	TRBJ2-5	ASSPREGLAIRKTQY
TRBV29-1	TRBJ1-1	SVDEWGTEAF
TRBV4-2	TRBJ1-2	ASSTRTTGKSYGYT
TRBV9	TRBJ1-2	ASRPGTLNYGYT
TRBV6-2/TRBV6-3	TRBJ2-7	ASSGFMSSYEQY
TRBV19	TRBJ1-5	ASSWDRAQPQH
TRBV7-9	TRBJ1-4	ASSQTAGREDEKLF
TRBV29-1	TRBJ1-1	SIDSINTEAF
TRBV7-2	TRBJ2-6	ASSLEPSSGANVLT
TRBV7-4	TRBJ1-5	ASSSFGGGNQPQH
TRBV20-1	TRBJ2-7	SARDFGGSGRAYEQY
TRBV25-1	TRBJ1-5	ASSQEGGMSNQPQH
TRBV7-9	TRBJ1-1	ASSLGQGVNTEAF
TRBV7-3	TRBJ2-2	ASSLSGGTGELF
TRBV14	TRBJ1-1	ASSQDRAGALNTEAF
TRBV20-1	TRBJ1-2	SARPGHYGYT
TRBV11-2	TRBJ2-7	ASSLYSGGYEQY
TRBV12-3/TRBV12-4	TRBJ2-7	ASSPSHISYEQY
TRBV25-1	-	ASSLAGVQF
TRBV6-5	TRBJ2-5	ASSSFITGGQETQY
TRBV9	TRBJ1-2	ASSVGQGRGYT
TRBV29-1	TRBJ2-7	SVRDGSYEQY
TRBV7-3	-	ASSLGIRGGEQF
TRBV5-1	TRBJ2-7	ASSLGDGNYEQY
TRBV20-1	TRBJ1-2	SLNAAGGYYGYT
TRBV2	TRBJ2-2	ASQDRPTNTGELF
TRBV29-1	TRBJ2-7	SADRGVLEQY
TRBV9	TRBJ1-6	ASSVSDNSPLH
TRBV19	TRBJ1-5	ASSGRRDLGGQPQH
TRBV12-3/TRBV12-4	TRBJ1-2	ASSPPPGGYGYT
TRBV7-2	TRBJ2-2	ASSQAYRTGELF
TRBV7-2	TRBJ1-5	ASSLAWTGGPNNQPQH
TRBV20-1	TRBJ2-7	SATGTGHPYEQY
TRBV2	TRBJ2-5	ASSEANGETQY
TRBV2	TRBJ2-7	ASSRDRGTYEQY